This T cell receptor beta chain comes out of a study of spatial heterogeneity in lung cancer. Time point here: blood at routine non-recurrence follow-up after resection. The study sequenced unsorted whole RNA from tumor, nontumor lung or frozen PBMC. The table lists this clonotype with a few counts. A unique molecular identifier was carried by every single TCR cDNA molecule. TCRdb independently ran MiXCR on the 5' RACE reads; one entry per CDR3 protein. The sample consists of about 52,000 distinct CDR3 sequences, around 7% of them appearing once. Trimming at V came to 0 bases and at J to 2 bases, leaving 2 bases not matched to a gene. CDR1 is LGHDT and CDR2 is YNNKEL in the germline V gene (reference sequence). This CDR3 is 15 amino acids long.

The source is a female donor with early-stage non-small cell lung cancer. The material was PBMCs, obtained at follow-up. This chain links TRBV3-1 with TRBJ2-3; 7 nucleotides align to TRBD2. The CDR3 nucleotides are TGTGCCAGCAGCCAAGATCGGGGGGACACAGATACGCAGTATTTT. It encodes CASSQDRGDTDTQYF.